The TCR beta chain under discussion was sequenced for a study of T cell responses to AZD1222 COVID-19 vaccine (dated by TCRdb to 2020 to 2023). For context, the study as a whole: TCR sequencing was performed for about 240 trial participants, of whom roughly 200 were given two doses of AZD1222 and approximately 25 were given two doses of MenACWY control vaccine. Trial participants were enrolled into age subgroups of 18-55, 56-69 and 70-plus years, which contained around 150, 28 and 57 TCR-sequenced participants, respectively.

V trim: 4 bases; J trim: 8 bases; unmatched bases: 12. Its CDR3 holds 15 amino acids, cysteine through phenylalanine. Left in the record is the CDR3 DNA by itself, 45 bases read in frame from the first base. The germline V gene supplies CDR1 SGHDN and CDR2 FVKESK. The time point tag for this specimen amounts to: about 28 days (+/-7) after the second vaccine dose. Read against the paper, the sample's treatment or condition label means: meningococcal conjugate vaccine given as trial control. Samples from vaccinated people were obtained from the UK trials COV001 and COV002, which included a single-blind randomized controlled phase 2/3 trial of AZD1222 (ChAdOx1 nCoV-19) in healthy adults. For TCRbeta chain sequencing, PBMC samples were collected from trial participants at day 0 and at day 28 after the second dose. The research as a whole found: Conclusions about previously exposed vaccinees were limited because only a handful of AZD1222 recipients were SARS-CoV-2 seropositive at baseline. The whole spike protein was spanned by vaccine-associated CD4 TCRs, and dominant responses were seen in regions 160-218 and 743-854. The 56-69-year group was small, and its depth increase did not reach significance, likely because of low power. Participants were mostly white British, with more females than males. The authors suggested clonal diversity may have been underestimated. Because no day 14 peak-response samples were available, repertoires were characterized only after the peak T cell response. A significant rise in spike-specific TCR breadth and depth was observed after two AZD1222 doses relative to day 0 and relative to MenACWY recipients. Nearly half of unique spike-specific TCRs reportedly recognized epitopes outside regions mutated in the B.1.351 and B.1.1.7 variants.

The CDR3 regions of human TCRbeta chains were analyzed by immunosequencing. The paper's data handling went like this. TCRs in the repertoires were compared against a reference library of SARS-CoV-2-specific TCRs that had been generated with the MIRA antigen-specificity platform. Breadth was defined as the fraction of unique TCRs that were SARS-CoV-2-associated, and depth was defined as the fraction of total T cells that were SARS-CoV-2-associated. Using the MIRA data, each spike-specific TCR was assigned both to the spike region to which the TCR was reactive and to a CD4 or CD8 class. Log10-transformed breadth and depth values were compared by one-way ANOVA with Sidak's multiple comparisons tests. TCRdb retrieved this table from immuneACCESS and kept in-frame rearrangements only. Not all clones are present; in checked studies, unresolved V genes account for under half, and no reason is known for the remainder. From that table come the V and J calls and clone size; the DNA was used to work out D and trimming. A total of roughly 200,000 clones appear in this sample, approximately 92% of them only once. More than 0.85% of the sample is held by the ten biggest clonotypes.

Details on this clone: What antigen it recognizes has not been identified. No base quality information exists; no much larger clone differs at one position.

The receptor was derived from an adult who received the MenACWY meningococcal vaccine as a control. The chain joins TRBV14 to TRBJ1-2; TRBD1 agrees with 8 junctional bases. Sequences were derived from peripheral blood, sampled 28 days after the second dose of the MenACWY control vaccine. The CDR3 protein: CASSPTGTGGDGYTF. The sequenced DNA: TGTGCCAGCAGCCCGACCGGGACAGGCGGGGACGGCTACACCTTC.